The rows below give T cell receptor beta chains drawn from one sample of a study of T cells after yellow fever vaccination. Each CDR3 protein is one row after TCRdb ran MiXCR on the 5' RACE reads. This table has 400,000 or so distinct CDR3 sequences, approximately 10% appearing once. The starting material was PBMCs, obtained on the day of the first yellow fever vaccination. Receptors originate from a man aged 18 to 29 who received the YFV17D yellow fever vaccine. CDR3s include the opening cysteine and the closing phenylalanine or tryptophan. Each record gives: clone size, V gene, J gene, D gene, CDR3 DNA, CDR3 protein. D genes are given only for firm matches. A row's size may be missing; if present it is once, few, many or a size class.

.	TRBV11-2	TRBJ2-2	TRBD1	TGTGCCAGCAGCTTAGATGGTTGGCAGGGGGAATCTACCGGGGAGCTGTTTTTT	CASSLDGWQGESTGELFF
many	TRBV5-1	TRBJ2-5	.	TGCGCCAGCAGCCCGGGGGCCACAGGGCCAGAGACCCAGTACTTC	CASSPGATGPETQYF
.	TRBV29-1	TRBJ2-5	TRBD1	TGCAGCGCGGGACAGGTGATGTACCAAGAGACCCAGTACTTC	CSAGQVMYQETQYF
.	TRBV12-3/TRBV12-4	TRBJ1-1	.	TGTGCCAGCAGTTTTGAGGGGGGTCCTGAAGCTTTCTTT	CASSFEGGPEAFF
few	TRBV20-1	TRBJ2-7	.	TGCAGTGGGTTAGGGTCCGACGAGCAGTACTTC	CSGLGSDEQYF
few	TRBV7-2	TRBJ2-5	.	TGTGCCAGCAGCTTGTGGGGGCGGGAGACCCAGTACTTC	CASSLWGRETQYF
few	TRBV5-5	TRBJ2-3	.	TGTGCCAGCAGCCGACGACACACTAGCACAGATACGCAGTATTTT	CASSRRHTSTDTQYF
many	TRBV14	TRBJ2-3	.	TGTGCCAGCAGCCAAGATTGGACGGGATCGCAGTATTTT	CASSQDWTGSQYF
few	TRBV12-3/TRBV12-4	TRBJ2-3	TRBD1	TGTGCCAGCAGAACACAGGGGATCACAGATACGCAGTATTTT	CASRTQGITDTQYF
.	TRBV7-9	TRBJ2-1	TRBD2	TGTGCCAGCAGCTTAGGGCTAGCGGATAAGAACAATGAGCAGTTCTTC	CASSLGLADKNNEQFF
many	TRBV7-2	TRBJ1-3	TRBD1	TGTGCCAGCGTTGTGAGCTGGGACAGGACTTCCTCTGGAAACACCATATATTTT	CASVVSWDRTSSGNTIYF
.	TRBV21-1	TRBJ2-3	.	TGTGCCAGCAGCAAAGAAATTCTCCAGGGGAGAAGAGATACGCAGTATTTT	CASSKEILQGRRDTQYF
many	TRBV19	TRBJ2-3	.	TGTGCCAGTAGCCCATCCGGGGCCACAGATACGCAGTATTTT	CASSPSGATDTQYF
.	TRBV20-1	TRBJ2-7	TRBD1	TGCAGTGCTAGGCGGACAGGGAGCAGCTACGAGCAGTACTTC	CSARRTGSSYEQYF
few	TRBV5-4	TRBJ2-1	.	TGTGCCAGCAGCCCGCACAATTACAATGAGCAGTTCTTC	CASSPHNYNEQFF
few	TRBV5-1	TRBJ2-1	TRBD2	TGCGCCAGCAGCTTATATAGCGGGGGATTATACAATGAGCAGTTCTTC	CASSLYSGGLYNEQFF
few	TRBV30	TRBJ2-1	.	TGTGCCTGGAGTGTACGGGGCTCCCCCTACAATGAGCAGTTCTTC	CAWSVRGSPYNEQFF
few	TRBV20-1	TRBJ2-5	.	TGCAGTGGAGGGGGGAGTGAGACCCAGTACTTC	CSGGGSETQYF